The source of this TCR beta chain is a study of T cell clonality in common variable immunodeficiency. Study-wide findings and caveats: Common variable immunodeficiency TCR beta sequences reportedly had fewer deletions and N-nucleotide insertions. T cell subpopulation sequencing would be needed to explain CVID clonality. Links between repertoire features and CVID complications were heterogeneity-limited.

This table comes from immunoSEQ multiplex PCR, and its TCRdb copy is limited to in-frame clones, with some not included. Altogether some 38,000 clones were found in the sample, and no singletons occur. This clone appeared many times. The antigen is unknown. Read sequence stops 3 residues before the CDR3 end, and the germline J gene provides the missing end. The CDR3 has 12 amino acids. Between the trimmed V and J ends, which lost 2 bases and 7 bases, there was a span of 11 bases. CDR1 and CDR2 (germline): GTSNPN, SVGIG (reference sequence). Each donor provided about 5 to 8 ml of heparinized whole blood.

The sample consisted of peripheral blood mononuclear cells. The TCR comes from a person between 18 and 69 years old in good health. V and J are TRBV30 and TRBJ2-5; no clear D. The part of the CDR3 DNA that was read is TGTGCCTGGAGTCACTTGCGCGGGACC. Translation: CAWSHLRGT. The full-length CDR3 reads as CAWSHLRGTQYF.